Reported below is one TCR beta chain. Its antigen remains unknown. The sample originates from a study of cytomegalovirus exposure and HLA in healthy donors. Study results and limitations: Rates of TCR association differed by HLA locus in a later analysis, with DRB1 highest and HLA-C lowest.

There are 15 residues in the CDR3. J gave up 7 bases and V 8 bases, and 11 bases lay outside the gene matches. The germline V gene encodes CDR1 SNHLY and CDR2 FYNNEI. Primers for the PCR totalled 60 Vbeta and 13 Jbeta. Measured with immunoSEQ multiplex PCR; TCRdb has only the in-frame clones, and not every one. The sample comprises around 170,000 clones, roughly 80% of which are singletons, and approximately 2.9% rests with the top ten. This sequence originates from a woman in her fifties or sixties in good health and CMV-seropositive. The sample was PBMCs. This chain connects TRBV2 to TRBJ2-1; 10 bases agree with TRBD2. The CDR3 sequence is CASRASGGRWNEQFF. CDR3 sequence (DNA): TGTGCCAGCCGGGCTAGCGGGGGACGGTGGAATGAGCAGTTCTTC.